These 2 T cell receptor beta chains were all obtained from the same sample, sequenced in a study of siplizumab effects on memory and regulatory T cells (dated by TCRdb to about 2019). Libraries were made using the immunoSEQ multiplex PCR assay. TCRdb's version of the immuneACCESS table is confined to in-frame rearrangements and falls short of the full clone set. An unresolved V gene accounts for under half of the shortfall where checked; the remainder is of unknown origin. The sample has roughly 56,000 clones on record, less than 98% of them singletons. The leading ten clones occupy 1.1% of the sample. The sequenced material came from naive CD8+ T cells sorted from blood. The cell subset or site label for this specimen denotes: unstimulated naive T cells. Receptors originate from a human donor in good health.

This sequence joins TRBV18 and TRBJ1-5; perhaps TRBD1 as D (6 bases). The germline V and J ends were trimmed by 8 bases and 4 bases, with 18 bases remaining between them. This CDR3 has 15 amino acids. Looked up from germline, CDR1 is KGHSH and CDR2 is LQKENI. CDR3 nucleotides: TGTGCCAGCACCGACGACGACAGGATTAATCAGCCCCAGCATTTT. This gives the protein CASTDDDRINQPQHF.

This clone was seen a single time. This chain links TRBV28 with TRBJ1-2; D not resolved. V was pared by 4 bases and J by 0 bases, with 6 bases between. The CDR3 is 13 residues long. CDR1 is MDHEN and CDR2 is SYDVKM in the germline V gene. For the CDR3, the DNA is TGTGCCAGCAGTTCCGGATCTAACTATGGCTACACCTTC. It is translated as CASSSGSNYGYTF.